This T cell receptor beta chain comes out of a study of blood T cell repertoires in COVID-19 (TCRdb year 2020). Background on the whole study: The collaborator samples originated in the United States, Italy and Spain and spanned the acute and convalescent phases of COVID-19. The prospective study material was composed of cDNA or gDNA derived from T cells, B-cell-depleted T cells, or PBMCs. HLA class I and class II types, where available, came from metadata supplied by the sample provider rather than from assay-based typing. Subjects who had been exposed to COVID-19, were actively infected with it, or had recovered from it provided the deeply sampled blood TCRbeta repertoires that made up the dataset. The samples were drawn from the first 160 participants of the ongoing ImmuneRACE study and from 950 to 1,500 subjects provided by 6 global collaborators. The repertoires were released in a freely available public database meant as a resource for research on the immune response to SARS-CoV-2. Sample metadata almost always included a de-identified subject ID, COVID-19 status, age in years and sex. Overall study results and their limits: The amount of clinical and demographic metadata varied by source and participant and was provided uncurated.

One collaborating source in Seattle enrolled patients while the patients were actively infected and followed the patients over time throughout the course of disease. Whole blood was collected in K2EDTA tubes by collaborating institutions according to the institutions' own protocols. For TCRbeta analysis, collaborators shipped samples as frozen whole blood, isolated PBMCs, or DNA extracted from either of those sample types. TCRbeta CDR3 regions were amplified from genomic DNA by means of the immunoSEQ Assay, a bias-controlled multiplex PCR. Under the source paper's analysis protocol: Nucleated cell counts per sample were estimated from amplification of reference gene primers within the assay. To quantify the absolute abundance of each unique TCRbeta CDR3 rearrangement, sequence reads were collapsed and filtered. Productive Simpson clonality was computed per sample as the square root of Simpson's diversity index over productive rearrangements. Here the immuneACCESS table is served through TCRdb, limited to in-frame sequences with V and J called. Missing clones are a known gap in these copies; in checked studies unresolved V genes cover under half, and the rest lacks a known reason. V, J and clone size were drawn from that table, and D and trimming were deduced from the DNA. The sample table holds 220,000 or so clones, of which roughly nine tenths were seen once. Of the sample, around 0.85% falls within the top ten clones.

Reading the germline V gene (reference sequence) gives CDR1 LNHDA and CDR2 SQIVND. Cut back by 8 bases and 5 bases, the V and J ends lie 16 bases apart. The CDR3 sequence holds 13 residues, the cysteine and phenylalanine included. CDR3 DNA is the only sequence kept; it has 39 bases, read in frame from the first base. This clone was seen a few times. What this receptor recognizes is not known. No per-base quality is available; no much larger clone lies one base away. Recombination linked TRBV19 to TRBJ2-7; perhaps TRBD1 is the D gene, with 6 bases matching. Material for sequencing was peripheral blood. This receptor was identified in a man aged 55 to 70 with COVID-19, enrolled during active disease. The base sequence is TGTGCCAGTGGACACAGGGTCATGGACGAGCAGTACTTC. The resulting protein is CASGHRVMDEQYF.